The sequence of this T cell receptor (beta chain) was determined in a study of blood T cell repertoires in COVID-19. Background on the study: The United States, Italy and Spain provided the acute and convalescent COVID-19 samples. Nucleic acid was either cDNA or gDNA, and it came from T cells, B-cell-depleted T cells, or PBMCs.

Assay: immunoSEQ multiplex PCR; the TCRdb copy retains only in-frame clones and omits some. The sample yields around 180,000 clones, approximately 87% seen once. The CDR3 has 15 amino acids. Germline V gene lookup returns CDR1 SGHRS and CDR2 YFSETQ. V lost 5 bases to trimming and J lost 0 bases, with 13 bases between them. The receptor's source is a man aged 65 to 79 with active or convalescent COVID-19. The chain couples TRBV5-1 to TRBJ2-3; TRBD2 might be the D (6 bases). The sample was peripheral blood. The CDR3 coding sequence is TGCGCCAGCAGAGGGGTGGGGGGAAGCACAGATACGCAGTATTTT. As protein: CASRGVGGSTDTQYF.